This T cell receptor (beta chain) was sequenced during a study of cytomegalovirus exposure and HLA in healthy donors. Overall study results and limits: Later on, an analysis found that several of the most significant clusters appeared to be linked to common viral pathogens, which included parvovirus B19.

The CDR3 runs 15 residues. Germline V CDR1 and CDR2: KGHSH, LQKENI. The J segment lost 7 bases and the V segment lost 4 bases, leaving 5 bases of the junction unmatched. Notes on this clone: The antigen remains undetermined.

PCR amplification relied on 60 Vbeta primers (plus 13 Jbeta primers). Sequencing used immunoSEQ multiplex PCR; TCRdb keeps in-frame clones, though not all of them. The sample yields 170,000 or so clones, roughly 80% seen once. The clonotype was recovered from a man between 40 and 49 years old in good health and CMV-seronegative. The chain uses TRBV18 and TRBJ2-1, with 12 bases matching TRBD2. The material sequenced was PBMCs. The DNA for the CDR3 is TGTGCCAGCTCACTCGCTAGCGGGGGGGCGAATGAGCAGTTCTTC. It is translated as CASSLASGGANEQFF.